The rows below give T cell receptor beta chains drawn from one sample of a study of T cell responses to AZD1222 COVID-19 vaccine. Only in-frame clones appear in the TCRdb table, and some are missing; sequencing was by immunoSEQ multiplex PCR. The sample has roughly 140,000 clones, about 85% seen once. The sample was peripheral blood, taken after recovery from COVID-19. The receptors were gathered from an adult who had recovered from COVID-19. The conserved cysteine and the conserved F or W are not part of the CDR3 here.

TRBV19	TRBJ2-5	ASRDRGVRETQY
TRBV6-6	TRBJ1-2	AGLWGRVNYGYT
TRBV3-1/TRBV3-2	TRBJ1-6	ASSQDIPSAHNSPLH
TRBV5-4	TRBJ1-1	ASSFLTGGSAF
TRBV18	TRBJ1-3	ASSLVIGPSSGNTIY
TRBV5-1	TRBJ2-3	ASSFRDTDTQY
TRBV28	TRBJ1-2	ASSFRPGGYT
TRBV14	TRBJ2-7	ASSQGLLTGGSYEQY
TRBV28	TRBJ1-5	ASSQGGDRGNQPQH
TRBV10-3	TRBJ2-7	ASTGSSYEQY
TRBV7-3	TRBJ1-1	ASSLGRDSTEAF
TRBV5-5	TRBJ1-4	ASSFGQGGEKLF
TRBV6-5	TRBJ1-1	ASSYTGQGNTEAF
TRBV28	TRBJ2-3	ASSLLSTDTQY
TRBV7-9	TRBJ2-3	ASSRSGAADTQY
TRBV10-3	TRBJ2-7	AISESAPNRRNEQY
TRBV24-1	TRBJ2-3	ATSRGLSTDTQY
TRBV7-9	TRBJ2-6	ASIPSRTAGIDGANVLT
TRBV5-1	TRBJ1-2	ASSRGEIYGYT
TRBV9	TRBJ2-7	ASSALGGYEQY
TRBV18	TRBJ1-3	ASSKGSSGNTIY
TRBV27	TRBJ1-2	ASSLGVTDGYT
TRBV7-2	TRBJ2-5	ASSPAGQGETQY
TRBV6-5	TRBJ1-1	ASSLPNLEGRQ
TRBV4-2	TRBJ1-3	ASTINPGSGNTIY
TRBV28	TRBJ1-2	ASSAADGYGYT
TRBV10-3	TRBJ1-6	AISVARNSPLH
TRBV11-2	TRBJ1-1	ASSLLQGAVNTEAF
TRBV18	TRBJ2-1	ASSPGTGVYNEQF
TRBV2	TRBJ1-3	ASSNSGNTIY
TRBV27	TRBJ1-1	ASSFIEGRGAF
TRBV5-1	TRBJ1-2	ASSIDRVLSGYT